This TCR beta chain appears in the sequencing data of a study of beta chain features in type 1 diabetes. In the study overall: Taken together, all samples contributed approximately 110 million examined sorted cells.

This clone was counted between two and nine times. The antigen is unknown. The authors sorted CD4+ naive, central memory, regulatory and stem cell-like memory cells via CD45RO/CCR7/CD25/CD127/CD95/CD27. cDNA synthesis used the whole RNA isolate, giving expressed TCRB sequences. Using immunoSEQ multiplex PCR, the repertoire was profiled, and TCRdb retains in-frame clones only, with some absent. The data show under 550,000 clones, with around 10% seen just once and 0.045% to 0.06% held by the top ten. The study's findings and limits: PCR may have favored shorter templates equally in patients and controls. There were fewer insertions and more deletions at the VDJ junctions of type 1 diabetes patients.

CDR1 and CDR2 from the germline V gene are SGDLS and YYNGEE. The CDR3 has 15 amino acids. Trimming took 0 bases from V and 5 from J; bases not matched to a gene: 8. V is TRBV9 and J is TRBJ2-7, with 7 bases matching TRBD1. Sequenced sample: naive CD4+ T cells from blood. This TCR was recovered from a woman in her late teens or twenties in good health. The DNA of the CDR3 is TGTGCCAGCAGCGTAGAGGCCCAGGGGGACGACGAGCAGTACGTC. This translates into CASSVEAQGDDEQYV.